This is a list of T cell receptor beta chains from one sample in a study of blood T cell repertoires in COVID-19. TCRdb keeps only in-frame clones here, not all; method: immunoSEQ multiplex PCR. The table records 650,000 to 800,000 clones, around 90% of them present only once. Input material: peripheral blood. The receptors stem from a woman under 30 with acute or convalescent COVID-19. Each CDR3 is given with its conserved first and last residue. The order of the fields is D gene, J gene, clone size, V gene, CDR3 DNA, CDR3 protein. D genes are given only for firm matches. Rows give clone size only sometimes, using once, few, many, or a class for an expanded clone.

>TRBD1|TRBJ2-3|once|TRBV6-5
TGTGCCAGCAGTTACTCGGACAGGGTGGGGAATACGCAGTATTTT
CASSYSDRVGNTQYF
>NA|TRBJ1-1|NA|TRBV11-2
TGTGCCAGCAGCTTGTTAGGAGGGTTCTCCGAAGCTTTCTTT
CASSLLGGFSEAFF
>NA|TRBJ2-1|NA|TRBV6-1
TGTGCCAGCAGTGAATTAACAGGTGTGAACAATGAGCAGTTCTTC
CASSELTGVNNEQFF
>NA|TRBJ2-2|once|TRBV6-2/TRBV6-3
TGTGCCAGCAGCCACCTTTCGAGCGCCGGGGAGCTGTTTTTT
CASSHLSSAGELFF
>TRBD2|TRBJ2-2|NA|TRBV3-1/TRBV3-2
TGTGCCAGCAGCCAAGTATCCGGGCTAGCGGGGTACGCGTTGACCGGGGAGCTGTTTTTT
CASSQVSGLAGYALTGELFF
>TRBD1|TRBJ2-3|once|TRBV19
TGTGCCAGTAGGGCAACCGGGACAGGGTACATTAGTGCAGATACGCAGTATTTT
CASRATGTGYISADTQYF
>NA|TRBJ2-7|NA|TRBV10-3
TGTGCCATCAGTGAATCCGGGGAAACCTACGAGCAGTACTTC
CAISESGETYEQYF
>NA|TRBJ1-2|NA|TRBV24-1
TGTGCCACCAGTGATGTTGCAGGGGATGGCTACACCTTC
CATSDVAGDGYTF
>NA|TRBJ1-5|NA|TRBV19
TGTGCCAGTAGTATACAAAGCAATCAGCCCCAGCATTTT
CASSIQSNQPQHF
>TRBD1|TRBJ1-2|NA|TRBV12-3/TRBV12-4
TGTGCCAGCAGCGGGACAGGGGTCGGCTACACCTTC
CASSGTGVGYTF